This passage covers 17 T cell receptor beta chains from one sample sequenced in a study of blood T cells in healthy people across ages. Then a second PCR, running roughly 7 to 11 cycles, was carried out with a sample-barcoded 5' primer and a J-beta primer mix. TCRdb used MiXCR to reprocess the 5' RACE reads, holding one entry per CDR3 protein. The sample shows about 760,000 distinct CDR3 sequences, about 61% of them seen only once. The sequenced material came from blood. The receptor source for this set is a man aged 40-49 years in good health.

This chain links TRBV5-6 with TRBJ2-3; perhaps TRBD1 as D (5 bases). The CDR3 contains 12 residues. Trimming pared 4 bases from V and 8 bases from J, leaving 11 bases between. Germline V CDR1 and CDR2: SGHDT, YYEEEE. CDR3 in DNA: TGTGCCAGCAGCCGTGACCAGGGTACGCAGTATTTT. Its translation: CASSRDQGTQYF.

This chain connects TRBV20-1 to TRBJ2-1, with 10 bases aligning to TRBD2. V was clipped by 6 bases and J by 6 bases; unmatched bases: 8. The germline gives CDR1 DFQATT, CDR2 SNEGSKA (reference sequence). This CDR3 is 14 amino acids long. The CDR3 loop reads CSATSGRDPNEQFF. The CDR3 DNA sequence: TGCAGTGCAACGAGCGGGAGGGACCCCAATGAGCAGTTCTTC.

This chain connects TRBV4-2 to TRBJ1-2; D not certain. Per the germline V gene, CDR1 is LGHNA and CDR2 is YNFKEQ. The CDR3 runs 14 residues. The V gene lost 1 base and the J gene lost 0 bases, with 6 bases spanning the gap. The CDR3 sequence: CASSQAGPNYGYTF. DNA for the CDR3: TGTGCCAGCAGCCAAGCAGGTCCTAACTATGGCTACACCTTC.

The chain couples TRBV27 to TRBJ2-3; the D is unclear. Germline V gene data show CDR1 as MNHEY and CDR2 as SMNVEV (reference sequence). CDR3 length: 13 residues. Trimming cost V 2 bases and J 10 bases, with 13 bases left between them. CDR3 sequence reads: CASSLESRSAQYF. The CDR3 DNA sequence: TGTGCCAGCAGTTTAGAGTCTAGATCAGCGCAGTATTTT.

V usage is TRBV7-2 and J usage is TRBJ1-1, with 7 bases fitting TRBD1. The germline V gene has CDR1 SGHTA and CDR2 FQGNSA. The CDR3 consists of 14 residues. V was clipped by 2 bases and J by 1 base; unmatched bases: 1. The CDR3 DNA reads TGTGCCAGCAGCTTACCAGGGGGGAACACTGAAGCTTTCTTT. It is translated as CASSLPGGNTEAFF.

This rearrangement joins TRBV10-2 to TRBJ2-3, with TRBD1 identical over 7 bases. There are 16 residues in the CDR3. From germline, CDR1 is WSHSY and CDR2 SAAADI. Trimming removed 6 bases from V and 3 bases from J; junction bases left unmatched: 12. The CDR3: CASSRDLGGWTDTQYF. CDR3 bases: TGCGCCAGCAGCCGGGATCTAGGGGGCTGGACAGATACGCAGTATTTT.

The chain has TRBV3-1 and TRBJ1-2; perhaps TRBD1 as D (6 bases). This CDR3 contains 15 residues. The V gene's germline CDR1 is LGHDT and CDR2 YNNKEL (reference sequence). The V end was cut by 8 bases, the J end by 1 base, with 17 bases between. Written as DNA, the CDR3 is TGTGCCAGCCGCCTCCAGGGGACGATTAACTATGGCTACACCTTC. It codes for CASRLQGTINYGYTF.

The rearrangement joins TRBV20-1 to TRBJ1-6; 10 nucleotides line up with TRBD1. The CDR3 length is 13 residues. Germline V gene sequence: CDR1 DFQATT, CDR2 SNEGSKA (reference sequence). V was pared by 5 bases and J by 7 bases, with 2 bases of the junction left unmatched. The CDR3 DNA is TGCAGTGCTTTGGGACAGGGGAATTCACCCCTCCACTTT. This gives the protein CSALGQGNSPLHF.

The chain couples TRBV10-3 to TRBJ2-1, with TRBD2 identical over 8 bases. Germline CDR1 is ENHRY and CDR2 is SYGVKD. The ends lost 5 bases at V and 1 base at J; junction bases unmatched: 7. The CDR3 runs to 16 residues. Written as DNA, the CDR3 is TGTGCCATCAGTAGCGGGAGTCTCGGGTCCTACAATGAGCAGTTCTTC. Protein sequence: CAISSGSLGSYNEQFF.

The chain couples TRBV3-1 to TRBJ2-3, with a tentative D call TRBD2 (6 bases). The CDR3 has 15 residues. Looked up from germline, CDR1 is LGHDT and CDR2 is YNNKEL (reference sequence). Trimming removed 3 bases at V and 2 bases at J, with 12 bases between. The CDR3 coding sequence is TGTGCCAGCAGCCAGACGGGGGTAACCACAGATACGCAGTATTTT. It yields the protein CASSQTGVTTDTQYF.

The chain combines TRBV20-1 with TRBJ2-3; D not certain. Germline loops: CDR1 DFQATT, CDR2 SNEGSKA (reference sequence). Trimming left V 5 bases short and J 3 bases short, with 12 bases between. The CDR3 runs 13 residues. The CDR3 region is CSALRTLTDTQYF. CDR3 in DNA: TGCAGTGCTCTACGGACCCTTACAGATACGCAGTATTTT.

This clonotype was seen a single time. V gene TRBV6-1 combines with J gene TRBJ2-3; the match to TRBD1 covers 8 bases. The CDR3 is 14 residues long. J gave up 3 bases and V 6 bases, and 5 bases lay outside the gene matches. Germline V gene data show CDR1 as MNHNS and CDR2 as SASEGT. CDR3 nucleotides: TGTGCCAGCAGACGAGGACAGGGAACAGATACGCAGTATTTT. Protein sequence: CASRRGQGTDTQYF.

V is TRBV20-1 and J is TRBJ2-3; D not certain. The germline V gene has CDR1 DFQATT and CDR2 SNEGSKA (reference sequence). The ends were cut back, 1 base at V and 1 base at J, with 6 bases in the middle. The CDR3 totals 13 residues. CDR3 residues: CSARAIRTDTQYF. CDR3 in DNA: TGCAGTGCTAGAGCCATTCGCACAGATACGCAGTATTTT.

CDR3 loop: CSARSTKDRIETQYF. The CDR3 DNA reads TGCAGTGCTAGGTCGACCAAGGACAGGATAGAGACCCAGTACTTC. The chain uses TRBV20-1 and TRBJ2-5, with 7 bases matching TRBD1. Trimming took 3 bases from V and 4 from J; bases not matched to a gene: 11. The CDR3 covers 15 residues. Germline values: CDR1 DFQATT, CDR2 SNEGSKA (reference sequence).

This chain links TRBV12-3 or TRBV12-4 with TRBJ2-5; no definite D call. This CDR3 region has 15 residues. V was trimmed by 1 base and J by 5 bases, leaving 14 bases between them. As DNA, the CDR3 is TGTGCCAGCAGTTTAGTGTCGTCTCCGAGGGAGACCCAGTACTTC. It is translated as CASSLVSSPRETQYF.

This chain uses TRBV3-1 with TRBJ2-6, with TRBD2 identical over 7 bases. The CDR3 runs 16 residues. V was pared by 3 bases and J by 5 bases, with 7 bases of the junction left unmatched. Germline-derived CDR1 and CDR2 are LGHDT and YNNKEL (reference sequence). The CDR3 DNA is TGTGCCAGCAGCCAGACCGGGGGGTCGAGGGCCAACGTCCTGACTTTC. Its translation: CASSQTGGSRANVLTF. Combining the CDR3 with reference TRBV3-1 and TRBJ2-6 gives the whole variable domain DTAVSQTPKYLVTQMGNDKSIKCEQNLGHDTMYWYKQDSKKFLKIMFSYNNKELIINETVPNRFSPKSPDKAHLNLHINSLELGDSAVYFCASSQTGGSRANVLTFGAGSRLTVL.

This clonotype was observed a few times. The CDR3 reads CASSYSITDTQYF. In DNA form, the CDR3 reads TGTGCCAGCAGTTACTCGATTACAGATACGCAGTATTTT. The genes are TRBV6-6 and TRBJ2-3, with D unclear. This CDR3 comprises 13 residues. Germline loops: CDR1 MNHNY, CDR2 SVGAGI (reference sequence). V dropped 0 bases and J dropped 3 bases, with 4 bases sitting between them.